This T cell receptor (beta chain) originates from a study of shared T cell receptors in the human thymus. TCRdb's table, derived via immunoSEQ multiplex PCR, lists solely in-frame clones and lacks some. The sample records over 650,000 clones, approximately 87% being singletons. This CDR3 contains 15 residues. Germline V gene data show CDR1 as SQVTM and CDR2 as ANQGSEA. Deletions cut 4 bases from V and 3 bases from J, with 13 bases between. These same data were also listed under a study on human thymus T cells. Turning to that study: The study used thymus tissue resected during corrective heart surgery.

The genes are TRBV29-1 and TRBJ2-6; unclear D gene. Sequenced input: thymocytes. This clonotype was obtained from a boy in the first two years of life with a congenital heart defect. CDR3 DNA sequence: TGCAGCGTTGGAACATTCGATCGTGGGGCCAACGTCCTGACTTTC. Its protein is CSVGTFDRGANVLTF.